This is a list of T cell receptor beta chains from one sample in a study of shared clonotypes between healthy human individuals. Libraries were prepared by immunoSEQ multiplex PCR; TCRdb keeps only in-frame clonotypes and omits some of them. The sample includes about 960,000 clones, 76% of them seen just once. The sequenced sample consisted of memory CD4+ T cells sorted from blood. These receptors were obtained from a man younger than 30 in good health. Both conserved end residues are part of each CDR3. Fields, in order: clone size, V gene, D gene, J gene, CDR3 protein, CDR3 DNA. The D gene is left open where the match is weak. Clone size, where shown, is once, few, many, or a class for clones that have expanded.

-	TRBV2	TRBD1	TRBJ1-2	CASRGQGFYGYTF	TGTGCCAGCAGGGGACAGGGGTTCTATGGCTACACCTTC
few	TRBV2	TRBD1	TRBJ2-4	CASTGTGGNIQYF	TGTGCCAGCACTGGGACAGGGGGAAACATTCAGTACTTC
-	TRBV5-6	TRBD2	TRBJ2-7	CASSFSGGSKGEQYF	TGTGCCAGCAGCTTTAGCGGGGGGAGTAAGGGCGAGCAGTACTTC
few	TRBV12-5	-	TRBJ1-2	CASGSLGGRGGYTF	TGTGCTAGTGGTTCCCTGGGGGGGCGTGGAGGCTACACCTTC
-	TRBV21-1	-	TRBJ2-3	CASSKAPSGRLDTQYF	TGTGCCAGCAGCAAAGCCCCTAGCGGGAGGTTAGATACGCAGTATTTT
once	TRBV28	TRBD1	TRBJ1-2	CASSRTGYIYGYTF	TGTGCCAGCAGTCGGACAGGGTACATCTATGGCTACACCTTC
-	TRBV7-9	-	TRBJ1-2	CASSLARDYGYTF	TGTGCCAGCAGCTTAGCCAGGGACTATGGCTACACCTTC
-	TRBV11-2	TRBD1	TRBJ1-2	CASSFDRVSLYGYTF	TGTGCCAGCAGCTTCGACAGGGTGTCCCTCTATGGCTACACCTTC
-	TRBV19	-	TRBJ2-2	CASSIVSSLNTGELFF	TGTGCCAGTAGTATAGTTTCTAGCTTGAACACCGGGGAGCTGTTTTTT
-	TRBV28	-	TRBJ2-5	CASSLRDLRTQYF	TGTGCCAGCAGTTTAAGGGACTTAAGGACCCAGTACTTC
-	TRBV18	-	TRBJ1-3	CASSPGVLAGNTIYF	TGTGCCAGCTCACCTGGGGTCCTGGCTGGAAACACCATATATTTT
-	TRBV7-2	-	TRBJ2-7	CASSLQVGEQYF	TGTGCCAGCAGCTTGCAGGTTGGAGAGCAGTACTTC
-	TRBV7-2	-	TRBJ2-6	CASSLEGSGANVLTF	TGTGCCAGCAGCTTAGAGGGTTCTGGGGCCAACGTCCTGACTTTC
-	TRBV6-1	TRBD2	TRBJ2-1	CASTGGSSYNEQFF	TGTGCCAGCACTGGCGGGAGCTCCTACAATGAGCAGTTCTTC
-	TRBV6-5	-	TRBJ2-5	CASSYLGRQETQYF	TGTGCCAGCAGTTACTTGGGACGGCAAGAGACCCAGTACTTC
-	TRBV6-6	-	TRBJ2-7	CASTRQGGGFEGEQYF	TGTGCCAGCACCCGACAGGGTGGGGGGTTCGAGGGCGAGCAGTACTTC
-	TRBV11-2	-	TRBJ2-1	CATSSSGSYNEQFF	TGTGCCACCTCCTCCTCGGGCTCCTACAATGAGCAGTTCTTC
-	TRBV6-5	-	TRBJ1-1	CASRRRGKNTEAFF	TGTGCCAGCAGAAGAAGGGGGAAGAACACTGAAGCTTTCTTT
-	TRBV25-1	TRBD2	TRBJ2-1	CASSPGLAVSSYNEQFF	TGTGCCAGCAGCCCGGGACTAGCGGTCAGCTCCTACAATGAGCAGTTCTTC
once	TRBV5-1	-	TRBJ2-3	CASSPGHTQTDTQYF	TGCGCCAGCAGCCCGGGACATACCCAGACAGATACGCAGTATTTT
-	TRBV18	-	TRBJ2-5	CASSSQGRGETQYF	TGTGCCAGCTCATCACAGGGAAGGGGAGAGACCCAGTACTTC
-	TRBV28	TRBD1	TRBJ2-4	CASSLGQGAVIQYF	TGTGCCAGCAGTCTAGGACAGGGGGCGGTCATTCAGTACTTC
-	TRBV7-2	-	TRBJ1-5	CASSLAWGTYQPQHF	TGTGCCAGCAGCTTAGCGTGGGGGACTTATCAGCCCCAGCATTTT